This T cell receptor beta chain stems from a study of blood T cell repertoires in COVID-19. Study-level background: Samples of COVID-19 (acute and convalescent) were obtained from the United States, Italy and Spain. T cells, B-cell-depleted T cells, or PBMCs provided the cDNA or gDNA that served as material.

J lost 3 bases, V lost 1 base, and 3 bases had no gene match. CDR1 and CDR2 (germline): SGHRS, YFSETQ. The CDR3 extends over 14 amino acids. Authors' data handling: Amplification of reference gene primers was used by the study to estimate nucleated cell counts. TCRdb keeps only in-frame clones here, not all; method: immunoSEQ multiplex PCR. V, J and clone size derive from that table, while D and trimming were established from the DNA sequence. The sample has around 260,000 clones, more than 70% seen once. This receptor was taken from a woman aged 45-65 years with acute or convalescent COVID-19. Sequencing input: peripheral blood. This rearrangement joins TRBV5-1 to TRBJ2-7, with 8 bases identical to TRBD2. The DNA for the CDR3 is TGCGCCAGCAGCTTGTCCGGGACTAGCTACGAGCAGTACTTC. Translated, it gives CASSLSGTSYEQYF.